This T cell receptor (beta chain) was sequenced in a study of blood T cell repertoires in COVID-19. Background on the study: The analysed material was cDNA or gDNA that came from T cells, B-cell-depleted T cells, or PBMCs.

Participants were placed into cohorts based on the clinical history they reported. Symptom resolution, clearance, or two negative PCRs marked donors in Cohort 3 as recovered. How the authors handled the data: Reference gene primer amplification yielded estimated nucleated cell counts. Sequencing used immunoSEQ multiplex PCR; TCRdb keeps in-frame clones, though not all of them. V and J calls plus clone size are reproduced from that table; the DNA served to infer D and trimming. The top ten clones hold around a sixth of a sample with 330,000 or so clones, under 95% of them seen once. The CDR3 contains 17 residues. Germline CDR1 reads MNHEY; CDR2 reads SMNVEV (reference sequence). The trim removed 2 bases at V and 4 bases at J, leaving 12 bases unmatched.

The source material was PBMCs or T cells enriched from blood (not recorded which). This TCR came from a woman aged 30 to 39 who had recovered from COVID-19. The chain joins TRBV27 to TRBJ2-3; 7 nucleotides match TRBD2. The CDR3: CASSLRASGILADTQYF. The CDR3 DNA reads as TGTGCCAGCAGTTTAAGGGCTAGCGGTATTTTAGCAGATACGCAGTATTTT.